These T cell receptor beta chains were read from a single sample in a study of cytomegalovirus exposure and HLA in healthy donors. Using immunoSEQ multiplex PCR, the repertoire was profiled, and TCRdb retains in-frame clones only, with some absent. The sample records 100,000 to 150,000 clones, 80% being singletons. Sequencing was performed on PBMCs. These receptors were obtained from a man aged 30-40 years in good health and CMV-seronegative. CDR3s include the opening cysteine and the closing phenylalanine or tryptophan. Each record gives: V gene, J gene, clone size, D gene, CDR3 DNA, CDR3 protein. A D gene is named only where the DNA matches it firmly. Only some rows state a clone size, as once, few, many or a class for expanded clones.

v_call: TRBV6-5
j_call: TRBJ2-1
clone_size: .
d_call: TRBD1
cdr3_nt: TGTGCCACCACCCGGGGACAGTGGAGCTACAATGAGCAGTTCTTC
cdr3_aa: CATTRGQWSYNEQFF

v_call: TRBV27
j_call: TRBJ2-7
clone_size: .
d_call: .
cdr3_nt: TGTGCCAGCAGTTGGGGCCACGAGCAGTACTTC
cdr3_aa: CASSWGHEQYF

v_call: TRBV4-3
j_call: TRBJ2-7
clone_size: .
d_call: TRBD1
cdr3_nt: TGCGCCAGCAGCCAACAGCCCGCAGGGGGCTACGAGCAGTACTTC
cdr3_aa: CASSQQPAGGYEQYF

v_call: TRBV19
j_call: TRBJ1-2
clone_size: .
d_call: .
cdr3_nt: TGTGCCAGTAGTATGGCCGGGGTGGAGACCTCTACCTATGGCTACACCTTC
cdr3_aa: CASSMAGVETSTYGYTF

v_call: TRBV29-1
j_call: TRBJ2-1
clone_size: .
d_call: TRBD2
cdr3_nt: TGCAGCGTTCCAGTTAAGTTTGCTAGCGGGCTCTACAATGAGCAGTTCTTC
cdr3_aa: CSVPVKFASGLYNEQFF

v_call: TRBV10-1
j_call: TRBJ2-7
clone_size: .
d_call: TRBD2
cdr3_nt: TGCGCCAGCTCGTCCGGGACTAGCCTCTACGAGCAGTACTTC
cdr3_aa: CASSSGTSLYEQYF

v_call: TRBV14
j_call: TRBJ2-1
clone_size: once
d_call: .
cdr3_nt: TGTGCCAGCAGCCAAGAAGGACTCAGCTCCTACAATGAGCAGTTCTTC
cdr3_aa: CASSQEGLSSYNEQFF

v_call: TRBV7-2
j_call: TRBJ2-7
clone_size: few
d_call: TRBD2
cdr3_nt: TGTGCCAGCAGCTTCTCGGGGACTAGAAGCTCCTACGAGCAGTACTTC
cdr3_aa: CASSFSGTRSSYEQYF

v_call: TRBV4-1
j_call: TRBJ2-1
clone_size: .
d_call: TRBD2
cdr3_nt: TGCGCCAGCAGCCGAGGAGGACTAGCGGTCCTGGGGAATGAGCAGTTCTTC
cdr3_aa: CASSRGGLAVLGNEQFF

v_call: TRBV29-1
j_call: TRBJ2-5
clone_size: .
d_call: .
cdr3_nt: TGCAGCGTTGTGGCCGGGAACCAAGAGACCCAGTACTTC
cdr3_aa: CSVVAGNQETQYF

v_call: TRBV7-2
j_call: TRBJ2-5
clone_size: .
d_call: TRBD2
cdr3_nt: TGTGCCAGCAGCGTTAGCGGGAGGGCCTCAGAGACCCAGTACTTC
cdr3_aa: CASSVSGRASETQYF

v_call: TRBV4-1
j_call: TRBJ1-2
clone_size: .
d_call: TRBD1
cdr3_nt: TGCGCCAGCAGCCAAGACCTAACTTCAGGGGGTTGGTACTATGGCTACACCTTC
cdr3_aa: CASSQDLTSGGWYYGYTF

v_call: TRBV13
j_call: TRBJ2-7
clone_size: .
d_call: TRBD2
cdr3_nt: TGTGCCAGCAGCGACACTAGCGGGAGTTGGTACGAGCAGTACTTC
cdr3_aa: CASSDTSGSWYEQYF

v_call: TRBV27
j_call: TRBJ1-5
clone_size: .
d_call: .
cdr3_nt: TGTGCCAGCAGTTTATCGACTCCCAATCAGCCCCAGCATTTT
cdr3_aa: CASSLSTPNQPQHF

v_call: TRBV27
j_call: TRBJ1-6
clone_size: .
d_call: .
cdr3_nt: TGTGCCAGCAGTTTAGGGGGGTTCTCGTATTCACCCCTCCACTTT
cdr3_aa: CASSLGGFSYSPLHF

v_call: TRBV19
j_call: TRBJ2-5
clone_size: once
d_call: .
cdr3_nt: TGTGCCAGTAGTTGGGGAGGTCAGGATCAGACCCAGTACTTC
cdr3_aa: CASSWGGQDQTQYF

v_call: TRBV19
j_call: TRBJ1-1
clone_size: .
d_call: .
cdr3_nt: TGTGCCAGTAGTTCAGGGGCCGGGTACACTGAAGCTTTCTTT
cdr3_aa: CASSSGAGYTEAFF

v_call: TRBV7-9
j_call: TRBJ1-2
clone_size: .
d_call: TRBD1
cdr3_nt: TGTGCCAGCAGCTTAGATGAGGGGGCTCGCTATGGCTACACCTTC
cdr3_aa: CASSLDEGARYGYTF

v_call: TRBV6-1
j_call: TRBJ1-2
clone_size: .
d_call: .
cdr3_nt: TGTGCCGGGGCCCCGACGGGGGACTATGGCTACACCTTC
cdr3_aa: CAGAPTGDYGYTF

v_call: TRBV7-2
j_call: TRBJ1-5
clone_size: .
d_call: .
cdr3_nt: TGTGCCAGCAGCTTGGGGCTAGATAGCAATCAGCCCCAGAATTTT
cdr3_aa: CASSLGLDSNQPQNF

v_call: TRBV4-3
j_call: TRBJ2-2
clone_size: .
d_call: .
cdr3_nt: TGCGCCAGCAGCCAAGAAGTACGGGCGGGTGGGGAGCTGTTTTTT
cdr3_aa: CASSQEVRAGGELFF

v_call: TRBV11-3
j_call: TRBJ1-1
clone_size: .
d_call: .
cdr3_nt: TGTGCCAGCAGCTTCCAGGTTAGGGGTGAAGCTTTCTTT
cdr3_aa: CASSFQVRGEAFF

v_call: TRBV6-1
j_call: TRBJ2-5
clone_size: .
d_call: .
cdr3_nt: TGTGCCAGCAGTGAAGGGTCAGATGAGGAGGGGTGGGCGCGGGAGACCCAGTACTTC
cdr3_aa: CASSEGSDEEGWARETQYF

v_call: TRBV9
j_call: TRBJ2-1
clone_size: .
d_call: TRBD2
cdr3_nt: TGTGCCAGCAGCTATCTACCGGGGGGGAACGTGGTTTACAATGAGCAGTTCTTC
cdr3_aa: CASSYLPGGNVVYNEQFF

v_call: TRBV7-8
j_call: TRBJ1-5
clone_size: .
d_call: .
cdr3_nt: TGTGCCAGCAGCTTAAGTCAGGATCAGCCCCAGCATTTT
cdr3_aa: CASSLSQDQPQHF

v_call: TRBV19
j_call: TRBJ2-7
clone_size: few
d_call: TRBD2
cdr3_nt: TGTGCCAGTAGCTCGGCTAGCGGCGCCTACGAGCAGTACTTC
cdr3_aa: CASSSASGAYEQYF

v_call: TRBV29-1
j_call: TRBJ1-1
clone_size: few
d_call: .
cdr3_nt: TGCAGCGTTGAAGGGACAGCACCTGAAGCTTTCTTT
cdr3_aa: CSVEGTAPEAFF

v_call: TRBV29-1
j_call: TRBJ1-2
clone_size: .
d_call: .
cdr3_nt: TGCAGCGTTGAAGTCCGCAGGGGCCGAAACTATGGCTACACCTTC
cdr3_aa: CSVEVRRGRNYGYTF

v_call: TRBV5-1
j_call: TRBJ1-1
clone_size: .
d_call: .
cdr3_nt: TGCGCCAGCAGCTTTGACGGAGAGAACACTGAAGCTTTCTTT
cdr3_aa: CASSFDGENTEAFF

v_call: TRBV4-1
j_call: TRBJ2-5
clone_size: .
d_call: .
cdr3_nt: TGCGCCAGCAGCCAAGTTTTCCTTTTAGAGACCCAGTACTTC
cdr3_aa: CASSQVFLLETQYF

v_call: TRBV30
j_call: TRBJ1-4
clone_size: .
d_call: TRBD1
cdr3_nt: TGTGCCTGGTCTAGGGACAGGGTTGCAACTAATGAAAAACTGTTTTTT
cdr3_aa: CAWSRDRVATNEKLFF

v_call: TRBV5-4
j_call: TRBJ2-7
clone_size: .
d_call: .
cdr3_nt: TGTGCCAGCAGCCTTGGAGTCCCAGGGAACTACGAGCAGTACTTC
cdr3_aa: CASSLGVPGNYEQYF

v_call: TRBV4-3
j_call: TRBJ2-2
clone_size: once
d_call: .
cdr3_nt: TGCGCCAGCAGCCAAAGGTCCAGGGGCGCCGGGGAGCTGTTTTTT
cdr3_aa: CASSQRSRGAGELFF

v_call: TRBV30
j_call: TRBJ1-5
clone_size: .
d_call: .
cdr3_nt: TGTGCCTGGAGTGGTCCGGGCAATCAGCCCCAGCATTTT
cdr3_aa: CAWSGPGNQPQHF

v_call: TRBV19
j_call: TRBJ1-2
clone_size: .
d_call: .
cdr3_nt: TGTGCCAGTAGTCCCGGGACAAATCACTATGGCTACACCTTC
cdr3_aa: CASSPGTNHYGYTF

v_call: TRBV18
j_call: TRBJ1-1
clone_size: .
d_call: .
cdr3_nt: TGTGCCAGCTCACCCTCCATGGGGCAGGGAAGGGTAACTGAAGCTTTCTTT
cdr3_aa: CASSPSMGQGRVTEAFF

v_call: TRBV15
j_call: TRBJ2-5
clone_size: .
d_call: .
cdr3_nt: TGTGCCACCGAGTTTTTGGTTTCGGAGGAGACCCAGTACTTC
cdr3_aa: CATEFLVSEETQYF

v_call: TRBV9
j_call: TRBJ2-7
clone_size: .
d_call: TRBD2
cdr3_nt: TGTGCCAGCAGCGAGGGACTAGCGGGATGGGAGCAGTACTTC
cdr3_aa: CASSEGLAGWEQYF

v_call: TRBV14
j_call: TRBJ1-2
clone_size: .
d_call: .
cdr3_nt: TGTGCCAGCAGCTCAGGACTCTCAAGACCCGCCTATGGCTACACCTTC
cdr3_aa: CASSSGLSRPAYGYTF

v_call: TRBV2
j_call: TRBJ1-5
clone_size: once
d_call: .
cdr3_nt: TGTGCCAGCAGTTCTCTGCAGGGCAGACAGCCCCAGAATTTT
cdr3_aa: CASSSLQGRQPQNF

v_call: TRBV28
j_call: TRBJ1-5
clone_size: .
d_call: TRBD1
cdr3_nt: TGTGCCAGCCGCCCAGGGGGCTTCAATCAGCCCCAGCATTTT
cdr3_aa: CASRPGGFNQPQHF

v_call: TRBV29-1
j_call: TRBJ1-2
clone_size: few
d_call: .
cdr3_nt: TGCAGCGTTGAAGGGCGGTATGGCTACACCTTC
cdr3_aa: CSVEGRYGYTF

v_call: TRBV5-6
j_call: TRBJ2-3
clone_size: .
d_call: .
cdr3_nt: TGTGCCAGCAGCTTGTACTATACTGGGAGCACAGATACGCAGTATTTT
cdr3_aa: CASSLYYTGSTDTQYF

v_call: TRBV5-6
j_call: TRBJ2-5
clone_size: .
d_call: .
cdr3_nt: TGTGCCAGCAGCTCTCCGTTCGGTCAACGGGGAGAGACCCAGTACTTC
cdr3_aa: CASSSPFGQRGETQYF

v_call: TRBV7-9
j_call: TRBJ2-7
clone_size: .
d_call: .
cdr3_nt: TGTTCCAGCAGCCCGCAGGGTCCCGAGCAGTACTTC
cdr3_aa: CSSSPQGPEQYF

v_call: TRBV7-9
j_call: TRBJ1-5
clone_size: .
d_call: TRBD1
cdr3_nt: TGTGCCAGCAGCTTAGACGGGACAGGGGCTCAGCAGCCCCAGCATTTT
cdr3_aa: CASSLDGTGAQQPQHF

v_call: TRBV4-3
j_call: TRBJ2-7
clone_size: .
d_call: .
cdr3_nt: TGCGCCAGCAGCCAAGATGCCCAGGATTCCTACGAGCAGTACTTC
cdr3_aa: CASSQDAQDSYEQYF

v_call: TRBV28
j_call: TRBJ1-2
clone_size: .
d_call: .
cdr3_nt: TGTGCCAGCAGTTCAACTGGAGTTTTGGACTATGGCTACCCCTTC
cdr3_aa: CASSSTGVLDYGYPF

v_call: TRBV30
j_call: TRBJ1-4
clone_size: .
d_call: .
cdr3_nt: TGTGCCTGGAGTTCCCGGAGGGCGGAAAAACTGTTTTTT
cdr3_aa: CAWSSRRAEKLFF

v_call: TRBV4-3
j_call: TRBJ2-7
clone_size: .
d_call: TRBD2
cdr3_nt: TGCGCCAGCAGCCAAGATGGTTTCGATCTAGCGGGATCAAAAACCTACGAGCAGTACTTC
cdr3_aa: CASSQDGFDLAGSKTYEQYF

v_call: TRBV7-9
j_call: TRBJ2-5
clone_size: .
d_call: TRBD1
cdr3_nt: TGTGCCAGCAGCTGGGGACAGGCGGCCGAGACCCAGTACTTC
cdr3_aa: CASSWGQAAETQYF

v_call: TRBV27
j_call: TRBJ1-4
clone_size: .
d_call: TRBD1
cdr3_nt: TGTGCCAGCAGTTCGACAGGGTGGGATGAAAAACTGTTTTTT
cdr3_aa: CASSSTGWDEKLFF

v_call: TRBV19
j_call: TRBJ1-2
clone_size: .
d_call: TRBD1
cdr3_nt: TGTGCCAGTCGATTGGGAGAACCGGGACAGGGAATAGGCTACACCTTC
cdr3_aa: CASRLGEPGQGIGYTF

v_call: TRBV5-1
j_call: TRBJ1-1
clone_size: once
d_call: TRBD1
cdr3_nt: TGCGCCAGCACCCCTTGGGACAGACCAATGAACACTGAAGCTTTCTTT
cdr3_aa: CASTPWDRPMNTEAFF

v_call: TRBV6-4
j_call: TRBJ1-2
clone_size: few
d_call: .
cdr3_nt: TGTGCCAGCAGTGACTCAGCCGACAGGCCGCTCTATGGCTACCCCTTC
cdr3_aa: CASSDSADRPLYGYPF

v_call: TRBV27
j_call: TRBJ2-7
clone_size: .
d_call: .
cdr3_nt: TGTGCCAGCAGGGGGCTCAGCTACGAGCAGTACTTC
cdr3_aa: CASRGLSYEQYF